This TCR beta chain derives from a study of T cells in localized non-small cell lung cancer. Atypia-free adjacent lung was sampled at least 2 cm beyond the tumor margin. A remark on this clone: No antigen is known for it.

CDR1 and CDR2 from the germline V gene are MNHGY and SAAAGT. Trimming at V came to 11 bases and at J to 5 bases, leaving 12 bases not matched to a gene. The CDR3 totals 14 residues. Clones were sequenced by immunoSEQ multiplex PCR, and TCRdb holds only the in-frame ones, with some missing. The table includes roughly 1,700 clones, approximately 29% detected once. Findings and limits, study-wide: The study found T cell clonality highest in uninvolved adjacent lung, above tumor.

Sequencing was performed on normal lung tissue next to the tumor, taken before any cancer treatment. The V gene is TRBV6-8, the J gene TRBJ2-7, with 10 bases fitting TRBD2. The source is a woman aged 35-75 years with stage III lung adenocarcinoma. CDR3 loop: CAPRSGRACDEQYF. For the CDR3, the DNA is TGTGCCCCCAGGAGCGGGAGGGCCTGCGACGAGCAGTACTTC.